What follows are 17 T cell receptor beta chains derived from one specimen sequenced in a study of blood T cells in healthy people across ages. PCR was performed a second time for about 7 to 11 cycles using a sample-barcoded 5' primer and a J-beta primer mix. TCRdb re-called the 5' RACE reads with MiXCR, one entry per CDR3 protein. Of about 2 million distinct CDR3 sequences in the sample, around 50% are singletons; the top ten hold 2.1%. Input material: blood. The origin of the receptors is a woman aged 40 to 50 in good health.

This chain uses TRBV15 with TRBJ2-5; TRBD1 aligns across 7 bases. CDR1 and CDR2 from the germline V gene are LNHNV and YYDKDF (reference sequence). The ends lost 2 bases at V and 1 base at J; junction bases unmatched: 7. The CDR3 extends over 16 amino acids. The CDR3 protein is CATSRIWGTAQETQYF. The CDR3 DNA follows: TGTGCCACCAGCAGAATTTGGGGGACAGCCCAAGAGACCCAGTACTTC.

The chain couples TRBV20-1 to TRBJ2-6; D is unclear. V was cut by 6 bases and J by 0 bases, with 9 bases left in between. Germline CDR1 and CDR2: DFQATT and SNEGSKA (reference sequence). The CDR3 is 14 residues long. This CDR3 is CSAPSVSGANVLTF. CDR3 nucleotide sequence: TGCAGTGCCCCTTCGGTCTCTGGGGCCAACGTCCTGACTTTC.

V and J are TRBV20-1 and TRBJ2-5, with TRBD1 matching 7 bases. V gave up 6 bases and J gave up 5 bases; unmatched junction bases: 6. The CDR3 contains 12 residues. Germline CDR1 reads DFQATT; CDR2 reads SNEGSKA (reference sequence). The CDR3 sequence: CSAPGQEETQYF. The DNA of the CDR3 is TGCAGTGCCCCAGGACAGGAGGAGACCCAGTACTTC.

The chain couples TRBV12-3 or TRBV12-4 to TRBJ2-2; D gene unclear. The CDR3 covers 14 residues. V lost 4 bases and J 5 bases, leaving 11 bases between the germline ends. CDR3: CASSYMSGTGELFF. Here the CDR3 DNA reads TGTGCCAGCAGTTACATGTCCGGGACCGGGGAGCTGTTTTTT.

The chain recombines TRBV6-6 with TRBJ1-2, with D tentatively TRBD1 (5 bases). The CDR3 loop spans 15 amino acids. V lost 2 bases to trimming and J lost 0 bases, with 10 bases between them. Germline CDR1 is MNHNY and CDR2 is SVGAGI (reference sequence). In DNA form, the CDR3 reads TGTGCCAGCAGTTACCCGGCAGGGACTAACTATGGCTACACCTTC. As protein: CASSYPAGTNYGYTF.

In the case of this clonotype: A read error may account for a junction end that differs from germline. This chain uses TRBV5-1 with TRBJ2-1; 7 bases match TRBD1. CDR1 is SGHRS, CDR2 YFSETQ, per germline. The CDR3 loop spans 14 amino acids. The CDR3: CATSIRTGENEQFF. CDR3 bases: TGCGCCACCAGCATCCGGACAGGAGAGAATGAGCAGTTCTTC.

The rearrangement links TRBV2 to TRBJ2-7; the match to TRBD1 covers 8 bases. The germline V gene has CDR1 SNHLY and CDR2 FYNNEI. V trimming: 3 bases; J trimming: 6 bases; junction bases outside the gene matches: 13. The CDR3 has 16 residues. The CDR3: CASSDDRTGLFPEQYF. As DNA, the CDR3 is TGTGCCAGCAGTGACGATCGGACAGGGTTGTTTCCCGAGCAGTACTTC. Full variable domain (rest looked up from reference TRBV2 and TRBJ2-7): EPEVTQTPSHQVTQMGQEVILRCVPISNHLYFYWYRQILGQKVEFLVSFYNNEISEKSEIFDDQFSVERPDGSNFTLKIRSTKLEDSAMYFCASSDDRTGLFPEQYFGPGTRLTVT.

J is TRBJ2-7 and V is TRBV6-1; unclear D gene. The germline V gene encodes CDR1 MNHNS and CDR2 SASEGT. The CDR3 spans 14 residues. The V and J ends lost 8 bases and 3 bases respectively, with 17 bases between them. CDR3 coding DNA: TGTGCCAGCTCCAGCGTGTTGGGATTCTACGAGCAGTACTTC. Its protein is CASSSVLGFYEQYF.

This clonotype was found a few times. This rearrangement joins TRBV5-1 to TRBJ2-3, with D tentatively TRBD1 (6 bases). The CDR3 sequence is 16 residues long. With 0 bases removed from V and 4 bases from J, the gap between germline ends came to 15 bases. CDR1 is SGHRS, CDR2 YFSETQ, per germline. The CDR3: CASSLGGGVEADTQYF. CDR3 nucleotide sequence: TGCGCCAGCAGCTTGGGTGGGGGCGTGGAGGCAGATACGCAGTATTTT. Based on the CDR3 plus reference TRBV5-1 and TRBJ2-3, the full variable domain is KAGVTQTPRYLIKTRGQQVTLSCSPISGHRSVSWYQQTPGQGLQFLFEYFSETQRNKGNFPGRFSGRQFSNSRSEMNVSTLELGDSALYLCASSLGGGVEADTQYFGPGTRLTVL.

The V gene is TRBV5-1, the J gene TRBJ2-7; 7 positions agree with TRBD1. Trimming took 4 bases from V and 0 from J; bases not matched to a gene: 7. CDR3 length: 15 amino acids. Per germline, CDR1 SGHRS and CDR2 YFSETQ. The CDR3 protein is CASSLTGVPSYEQYF. CDR3 coding DNA: TGCGCCAGCAGCCTTACAGGGGTACCCTCCTACGAGCAGTACTTC.

This clonotype was seen repeatedly, ten times or more. This chain uses TRBV7-2 with TRBJ2-4; weak D call: TRBD2 (6 bases). The CDR3 extends over 15 amino acids. V shed 5 bases and J shed 0 bases, with 11 bases lying between them. The V gene's germline CDR1 is SGHTA and CDR2 FQGNSA. The CDR3 sequence is CASSPPGLAKNIQYF. In DNA form, the CDR3 reads TGTGCCAGCAGCCCCCCGGGACTAGCCAAAAACATTCAGTACTTC. The whole variable domain, remainder taken from reference TRBV7-2 and TRBJ2-4, is GAGVSQSPSNKVTEKGKDVELRCDPISGHTALYWYRQSLGQGLEFLIYFQGNSAPDKSGLPSDRFSAERTGGSVSTLTIQRTQQEDSAVYLCASSPPGLAKNIQYFGAGTRLSVL.

The chain is built from TRBV7-2 and TRBJ1-2; D call uncertain. Germline values: CDR1 SGHTA, CDR2 FQGNSA. CDR3 length: 13 residues. Trimming cost V 6 bases and J 4 bases, with 12 bases left between them. CDR3 nucleotide sequence: TGTGCCAGCAGTGTCGCGGACGTCTATGGCTACACCTTC. Protein sequence: CASSVADVYGYTF.

The V gene is TRBV4-1, the J gene TRBJ1-2, with a possible D match to TRBD1 (5 bases). There are 17 residues in the CDR3. The V gene's germline CDR1 is MGHRA and CDR2 YSYEKL. This chain's CDR3 is CATVRRSGGPANYGYTF. DNA of the CDR3: TGCGCTACGGTGCGTAGATCGGGGGGACCTGCTAACTATGGCTACACCTTC.

Note on this clonotype: One end of the junction does not line up with germline, which may come from a read error. The rearrangement joins TRBV7-2 to TRBJ2-1; no reliable D call. The CDR3 sequence is 14 residues long. Germline V lookup: CDR1 SGHTA, CDR2 FQGNSA. CDR3 nucleotides: TGTGCCAGCAGCTTAGGGTGGCTTTACAATGAGCAGTTTTTC. This sequence encodes CASSLGWLYNEQFF.

This clonotype was observed a handful of times. The V gene is TRBV6-5, the J gene TRBJ2-4; weak D call: TRBD1 (6 bases). Per germline, CDR1 MNHEY and CDR2 SVGAGI. The CDR3 sequence is 14 residues long. Trimming cost V 4 bases and J 13 bases, with 20 bases left between them. The CDR3 DNA follows: TGTGCCAGCAGTTTGGGACATCACCTGGGGGAGCAGTACTTC. Translating gives CASSLGHHLGEQYF.

This clonotype occurred a few times. The rearrangement joins TRBV5-5 to TRBJ1-5; 7 bases are shared with TRBD1. This CDR3 has 15 amino acids. Germline assignment: CDR1 SGHKS and CDR2 YYEKEE (reference sequence). J lost 4 bases, V lost 4 bases, and 8 bases had no gene match. CDR3 loop: CASSLRDSLNQPQHF. The CDR3 DNA follows: TGTGCCAGCAGCCTGAGGGACAGCCTTAATCAGCCCCAGCATTTT.

This clonotype has a handful of counts. DNA of the CDR3: TGCAGTGCGCCGAGACTAACTAGCACAGATACGCAGTATTTT. Translating gives CSAPRLTSTDTQYF. The V call is TRBV20-1, the J call TRBJ2-3, with D maybe TRBD2 (5 bases). From germline, CDR1 is DFQATT and CDR2 SNEGSKA (reference sequence). The CDR3 extends over 14 amino acids. The V and J ends lost 6 bases and 0 bases respectively, with 13 bases between them.